The T cell receptor beta chain described here comes from a study of PD-1 blockade in classical Hodgkin lymphoma. Trimming took 4 bases from V and 2 from J; bases not matched to a gene: 7. Germline CDR1 and CDR2: SGHTS and YDEGEE. This CDR3 region has 16 residues. Every single patient, without exception, relapsed after autologous stem cell transplantation, and brentuximab vedotin exposure varied. With magnetic negative selection, CD4+ T cells were purified from PBMCs that had been thawed. Produced via immunoSEQ multiplex PCR; TCRdb's table is partial and in-frame only. The table includes 30,000 to 35,000 clones, about nine tenths detected once.

The sequence was collected from a human donor with classical Hodgkin lymphoma. This chain connects TRBV5-8 to TRBJ2-2, with TRBD2 matching over 8 bases. The starting material was CD4+ T cells from blood, obtained at baseline. The CDR3 protein is CASSGLARANTGELFF. The CDR3 region has the DNA TGTGCCAGCAGCGGACTAGCACGAGCCAACACCGGGGAGCTGTTTTTT.